This T cell receptor beta chain was documented in a study of T-cell memory formation after mild COVID-19. Each CDR3 protein is one row after TCRdb ran MiXCR on the 5' RACE reads. Of approximately 260,000 distinct CDR3 sequences listed, under 20% were seen once; the top ten hold 22%. The table lists this clonotype with a few counts. V shed 5 bases and J 1 base; nucleotides not matched to a gene: 4. CDR1 is SEHNR, CDR2 FQNEAQ, per germline (reference sequence). This CDR3 spans 14 amino acids. Sequencing was performed on PBMCs or a T cell subset sorted from them (not recorded which). The chain uses TRBV7-9 and TRBJ1-1, with 7 bases aligning to TRBD1. The TCR originated in a man younger than 35 who had mild COVID-19 (a few samples of this study predate the infection). Cell type and time point are not known. The CDR3 here is CASSPGTANTEAFF. The CDR3 DNA reads as TGTGCCAGCAGCCCCGGGACAGCGAACACTGAAGCTTTCTTT.